This entry lists 22 T cell receptor beta chains sequenced from one sample in a study of cytomegalovirus exposure and HLA in healthy donors. PCR amplification relied on 60 Vbeta primers (plus 13 Jbeta primers). Only in-frame clones appear in the TCRdb table, and some are missing; sequencing was by immunoSEQ multiplex PCR. The sample shows approximately 200,000 clones, 79% of them seen only once. Specimen: PBMCs. The receptors were gathered from a woman in her thirties in good health and CMV-seropositive.

The chain couples TRBV27 to TRBJ2-7, with TRBD1 as a possible D gene (6 bases). The CDR3 totals 13 residues. Germline CDR1 MNHEY, CDR2 SMNVEV (reference sequence). V was trimmed by 5 bases and J by 3 bases, leaving 11 bases between them. The CDR3 region has the DNA TGTGCCAGCAGTACAGGGTTCCTCTACGAGCAGTACTTC. As protein: CASSTGFLYEQYF.

The V gene is TRBV6-1, the J gene TRBJ2-7; a possible D gene is TRBD1 (6 bases). The CDR3 sequence is 17 residues long. V lost 2 bases, J lost 2 bases, and 19 bases lay in between. The germline gives CDR1 MNHNS, CDR2 SASEGT. The CDR3 DNA reads TGTGCCAGCAGTGAAAGTCAGGGCAGGGGAATTACCTACGAGCAGTACTTC. Translating it yields CASSESQGRGITYEQYF.

The chain joins TRBV6-5 to TRBJ1-5; 9 bases line up with TRBD1. Trimming cost V 5 bases and J 7 bases; bases outside gene matches: 9. The CDR3 consists of 15 residues. CDR1 is MNHEY, CDR2 SVGAGI, per germline. This CDR3 is CASSNPTGGGQPQHF. CDR3 nucleotides: TGTGCCAGCAGTAACCCGACAGGGGGAGGGCAGCCCCAGCATTTT.

The chain recombines TRBV5-1 with TRBJ2-6, with a possible D match to TRBD1 (5 bases). CDR1 is SGHRS and CDR2 is YFSETQ in the germline V gene. The length of the CDR3 is 15 residues. V was trimmed by 4 bases and J by 2 bases, leaving 10 bases between them. The CDR3 coding sequence is TGCGCCAGCAGCCCTCAAGGGGCTGGGGCCAACGTCCTGACTTTC. Translated: CASSPQGAGANVLTF.

The chain carries TRBV30 and TRBJ2-3; 8 bases fit TRBD1. CDR1 GTSNPN and CDR2 SVGIG come from the germline V gene (reference sequence). CDR3 length: 15 residues. The V segment lost 2 bases and the J segment 1 base; nucleotides outside the gene matches: 5. The CDR3 spells CAWSKGTGGTDTQYF. CDR3 coding DNA: TGTGCCTGGAGTAAGGGGACAGGCGGCACAGATACGCAGTATTTT.

J is TRBJ2-3 and V is TRBV19; 7 nucleotides agree with TRBD2. The germline gives CDR1 LNHDA, CDR2 SQIVND (reference sequence). V lost 1 base to trimming and J lost 2 bases; unmatched junction nucleotides: 3. There are 15 residues in the CDR3. CDR3 protein: CASSIGGGTTDTQYF. CDR3 bases: TGTGCCAGTAGTATAGGGGGAGGGACCACAGATACGCAGTATTTT.

This clone was found a few times. This chain joins TRBV2 and TRBJ1-2, with D maybe TRBD1 (6 bases). V lost 7 bases, J lost 5 bases, and 20 bases lay in between. Germline CDR1 is SNHLY and CDR2 is FYNNEI. This CDR3 is built from 15 residues. The chain's CDR3 is CASIESRTALYGYTF. CDR3 nucleotides: TGTGCCAGCATCGAAAGCCGGACAGCCCTATATGGCTACACCTTC.

V usage is TRBV27 and J usage is TRBJ2-7; TRBD1 matches at 10 bases. The J segment lost 6 bases and the V segment lost 4 bases, leaving 6 bases of the junction unmatched. Germline CDR1 and CDR2: MNHEY and SMNVEV (reference sequence). The CDR3 totals 14 residues. The chain's CDR3 is CASSSGTGDSEQYF. CDR3 nucleotides: TGTGCCAGCAGTTCCGGGACAGGGGATTCCGAGCAGTACTTC.

This chain uses TRBV11-2 with TRBJ1-2; a weak D match, TRBD1 (5 bases). V lost 4 bases and J lost 7, with 10 bases in between. From germline, CDR1 is SGHAT and CDR2 FQNNGV. The CDR3 totals 12 residues. The CDR3 reads CASSSSRVGYTF. The CDR3 coding sequence is TGTGCCAGCAGCTCCTCCAGGGTTGGCTACACCTTC.

V usage is TRBV7-9 and J usage is TRBJ1-1, with D perhaps matching TRBD1 (5 bases). The CDR3 extends over 12 amino acids. The ends were cut back, 5 bases at V and 6 bases at J, with 10 bases in the middle. Germline V gene lookup returns CDR1 SEHNR and CDR2 FQNEAQ (reference sequence). CDR3 region: CASSEGVAEAFF. The CDR3 coding sequence is TGTGCCAGCAGCGAAGGGGTTGCTGAAGCTTTCTTT.

This sequence joins TRBV4-3 and TRBJ2-5, with 7 bases lining up with TRBD2. The CDR3 has 17 amino acids. Trimming took 4 bases from V and 5 from J; bases not matched to a gene: 16. Germline V lookup: CDR1 LGHNA, CDR2 YSLEER. The CDR3 region has the DNA TGCGCCAGCAGCCCTGGAGGTGTAGCGGGCCTCCGGGAGACCCAGTACTTC. Residues: CASSPGGVAGLRETQYF.

The genes are TRBV29-1 and TRBJ2-7, with a weak D call TRBD2 (8 bases). The germline V and J ends were trimmed by 5 bases and 0 bases, with 26 bases remaining between them. The CDR3 sequence is 18 residues long. Germline assignment: CDR1 SQVTM and CDR2 ANQGSEA. CDR3 residues: CSVRGQLRREVSSYEQYF. In DNA form, the CDR3 reads TGCAGCGTTCGGGGACAGTTGAGGCGGGAGGTCAGCTCCTACGAGCAGTACTTC.

This chain uses TRBV4-2 with TRBJ1-2; 10 bases line up with TRBD1. With 0 bases clipped from V and 5 bases from J, the junction kept 6 bases outside the gene matches. The CDR3 sequence is 16 residues long. The germline V gene encodes CDR1 LGHNA and CDR2 YNFKEQ. CDR3 sequence reads: CASSQDGQGDGYGYTF. DNA for the CDR3: TGTGCCAGCAGCCAAGACGGACAGGGGGATGGGTATGGCTACACCTTC.

CDR3 region: CASSFIGLDSTDTQYF. The CDR3 DNA reads as TGTGCCAGCAGCTTTATCGGACTAGACAGCACAGATACGCAGTATTTT. V usage is TRBV7-6 and J usage is TRBJ2-3; 7 bases are shared with TRBD2. V shed 3 bases, J shed 0 bases, and the junction held 6 bases outside the gene matches. The CDR3 extends over 16 amino acids. Germline CDR1 SGHVS, CDR2 FNYEAQ.

The chain employs TRBV30 and TRBJ2-1, with 10 bases aligning to TRBD2. The ends lost 6 bases at V and 0 bases at J; junction bases unmatched: 2. The CDR3 totals 14 residues. From germline, CDR1 is GTSNPN and CDR2 SVGIG (reference sequence). CDR3 sequence reads: CACSSGSSYNEQFF. As DNA, the CDR3 is TGTGCCTGCTCTAGCGGGAGCTCCTACAATGAGCAGTTCTTC.

This chain connects TRBV7-9 to TRBJ1-6, with D possibly being TRBD1 (6 bases). Germline V lookup: CDR1 SEHNR, CDR2 FQNEAQ (reference sequence). With 5 bases removed from V and 10 bases from J, the gap between germline ends came to 21 bases. The CDR3 covers 16 residues. CDR3 in amino acids: CASSALTERGNSPLHF. The CDR3, as DNA: TGTGCCAGCAGCGCACTCACAGAAAGGGGGAACTCACCCCTCCACTTT.

On this clone itself: One junction end does not reproduce the germline sequence, and a read error may be involved. The CDR3 bases are TGTGCCAGCAGCCTAGCGGGGGGGCCTCACGATGAGCAGTTCTTC. It is translated as CASSLAGGPHDEQFF. This chain links TRBV7-6 with TRBJ2-1; 12 bases agree with TRBD2. The CDR3 contains 15 residues. The germline V gene has CDR1 SGHVS and CDR2 FNYEAQ.

The chain is built from TRBV7-8 and TRBJ2-5, with 12 bases that match TRBD2. Unmatched junction bases numbered 9, after V lost 1 base and J lost 6 bases. CDR3 length: 17 residues. The germline gives CDR1 SGHVS, CDR2 FQNEAQ. The CDR3 region has the DNA TGTGCCAGCAGCTTAGAGGCTAGCGGGAGGGCCTGGAAGACCCAGTACTTC. Its protein product is CASSLEASGRAWKTQYF.

The rearrangement joins TRBV4-2 to TRBJ2-3; 8 bases fit TRBD2. Unmatched junction bases numbered 2, after V lost 0 bases and J lost 0 bases. Germline CDR1 is LGHNA and CDR2 is YNFKEQ. The CDR3 runs to 16 residues. CDR3 bases: TGTGCCAGCAGCCAAGAGCCTAGCGGGAGCACAGATACGCAGTATTTT. Its protein is CASSQEPSGSTDTQYF.

The chain links TRBV29-1 to TRBJ1-2, with 9 bases fitting TRBD1. Germline V gene data show CDR1 as SQVTM and CDR2 as ANQGSEA. The CDR3 spans 14 residues. The junction had 10 bases not matched to a gene; V was cut back by 6 bases and J by 5 bases. CDR3 in amino acids: CSVVGQGTFYGYTF. The CDR3 DNA reads TGCAGCGTCGTTGGACAGGGGACATTTTATGGCTACACCTTC.

In nucleotides, the CDR3 is TGCGCCAGCAGCCAACCGATCCAAGACAGGGTGGAGTATGGCTACACCTTC. Translation: CASSQPIQDRVEYGYTF. V usage is TRBV4-1 and J usage is TRBJ1-2; 7 bases fit TRBD1. The ends lost 2 bases at V and 5 bases at J; junction bases unmatched: 14. CDR1 MGHRA and CDR2 YSYEKL come from the germline V gene. There are 17 residues in the CDR3.

The V call is TRBV7-9, the J call TRBJ1-4; 10 bases fit TRBD1. V lost 11 bases to trimming and J lost 2 bases; unmatched junction nucleotides: 8. Germline V lookup: CDR1 SEHNR, CDR2 FQNEAQ (reference sequence). The CDR3 runs 15 residues. The CDR3 region is CAVPGQGSTNEKLFF. DNA for the CDR3: TGTGCCGTCCCGGGACAGGGGTCTACTAATGAAAAACTGTTTTTT. Full variable domain (outside the CDR3, taken from reference TRBV7-9 and TRBJ1-4): DTGVSQNPRHKITKRGQNVTFRCDPISEHNRLYWYRQTLGQGPEFLTYFQNEAQLEKSRLLSDRFSAERPKGSFSTLEIQRTEQGDSAMYLCAVPGQGSTNEKLFFGSGTQLSVL.